The clone carrying this T cell receptor beta chain has only one observation. Its antigen remains unknown. These data belong to a study of T cell responses to AZD1222 COVID-19 vaccine. Across the study: Some second doses came at about 4 weeks and others at about 12 weeks; these were pooled.

TCRdb's copy holds only in-frame clones and misses some; the assay was immunoSEQ multiplex PCR. The sample shows roughly 180,000 clones, 88% of them seen only once. Study observations and caveats: The study found Spike-specific TCR breadth and depth rose after two AZD1222 doses. Clonal diversity was possibly underestimated, and the donors were mostly white British, with more females. Spike-wide vaccine-associated CD4 TCRs dominated at 160-218 and 743-854.

There are 18 residues in the CDR3. The sequences come from peripheral blood, collected on day 0 of AZD1222 vaccination. This TCR was recovered from an adult in good health. The chain employs TRBV12-2 and TRBJ1-3; TRBD1 reflects the table's D call only, with no check against the DNA. TRBV12-2 is deemed a pseudogene. DNA for the CDR3: TGTGCAAGTCGCTTAGAGGTGGCACAGACGGTCTCTGGAAACACCATATATTTT. Translated: CASRLEVAQTVSGNTIYF.